The 15 T cell receptor beta chains listed next were all sequenced from one sample in a study of T-cell reconstitution after alpha-beta-depleted transplantation in children. The authors prepared the TCRbeta library with unique molecular identifiers. In TCRdb, the PCR reads were re-called with MiXCR into one record per CDR3 protein. The data show around 680,000 distinct CDR3 sequences, roughly 15% seen once. The specimen comprised PBMCs from the stem cell graft donor, sampled from the stem cell graft. The receptors originated from a human donor who donated a stem cell graft to a child with acute myeloid leukemia.

This chain links TRBV6-5 with TRBJ1-1, with a weak D call TRBD1 (5 bases). V shed 0 bases and J shed 1 base, with 9 bases lying between them. The CDR3 has 15 amino acids. The germline V gene has CDR1 MNHEY and CDR2 SVGAGI. CDR3 nucleotide sequence: TGTGCCAGCAGTTACTCTGGAAGGGGGAACACTGAAGCTTTCTTT. It encodes CASSYSGRGNTEAFF.

This clonotype was detected ten times or more. This chain joins TRBV20-1 and TRBJ1-4; unclear D gene. V was clipped by 3 bases and J by 3 bases, with 5 bases between them. Germline V gene lookup returns CDR1 DFQATT and CDR2 SNEGSKA (reference sequence). This CDR3 has 12 amino acids. The CDR3 nucleotides read TGCAGTGCTAGGGACTCTAATGAAAAACTGTTTTTT. Translating gives CSARDSNEKLFF.

This clonotype was seen repeatedly, ten times or more. V usage is TRBV20-1 and J usage is TRBJ1-1; D remains ambiguous. V lost 3 bases and J 8 bases, leaving 7 bases between the germline ends. CDR1 and CDR2 (germline): DFQATT, SNEGSKA (reference sequence). This CDR3 comprises 10 residues. The CDR3 reads CSASKEEAFF. CDR3 DNA sequence: TGCAGTGCTAGTAAGGAAGAAGCTTTCTTT.

The J gene is TRBJ2-3, the V gene TRBV7-9, with D hard to call. Germline V gene sequence: CDR1 SEHNR, CDR2 FQNEAQ (reference sequence). V gave up 1 base and J gave up 3 bases, with 11 bases separating them. The CDR3 covers 15 residues. This chain's CDR3 is CASSLEGSRTDTQYF. The CDR3 coding sequence is TGTGCCAGCAGCTTAGAAGGGTCGAGGACAGATACGCAGTATTTT.

The V and J genes are TRBV7-2 and TRBJ2-3, with D possibly TRBD1 on 5 matching bases. CDR1 is SGHTA and CDR2 is FQGNSA in the germline V gene. Trimming cost V 4 bases and J 2 bases, with 7 bases left between them. The CDR3 sequence is 13 residues long. Here the CDR3 DNA reads TGTGCCAGCAGCTCGGACAACACAGATACGCAGTATTTT. It translates to CASSSDNTDTQYF.

This clonotype was seen ten or more times. The rearrangement joins TRBV20-1 to TRBJ2-7; D remains unclear. The V end lost 0 bases, the J end lost 0 bases, and 12 bases lay between the germline ends. The germline V gene has CDR1 DFQATT and CDR2 SNEGSKA (reference sequence). This CDR3 is 15 amino acids long. CDR3 DNA: TGCAGTGCTAGAGATGAGTTGCGTAACTCCTACGAGCAGTACTTC. Translated: CSARDELRNSYEQYF.

This sequence joins TRBV18 and TRBJ1-4; 8 nucleotides agree with TRBD1. Trimming took 4 bases from V and 7 from J; bases not matched to a gene: 5. Germline V gene sequence: CDR1 KGHSH, CDR2 LQKENI. The CDR3 covers 14 residues. The CDR3 DNA follows: TGTGCCAGCTCACGGGTCGACAGGGGTGAAAAACTGTTTTTT. This encodes CASSRVDRGEKLFF.

This clonotype has a count of ten or more. The junction does not match germline at one end; this may be a read error. The chain joins TRBV11-2 to TRBJ1-1; D is uncertain. Germline V gene lookup returns CDR1 SGHAT and CDR2 FQNNGV. The CDR3 is made up of 14 amino acids. In DNA form, the CDR3 reads TGTGCCAGCAGCGTAGACACTCTGAACACTGAAGCTTTCTTT. Its protein product is CASSVDTLNTEAFF.

This clonotype has just a few counts. The V and J genes are TRBV25-1 and TRBJ1-2, with 10 positions matching TRBD1. V was pared by 10 bases and J by 8 bases, with 10 bases of the junction left unmatched. The length of the CDR3 is 13 residues. Germline V gene sequence: CDR1 MGHDK, CDR2 SYGVNS. The CDR3 DNA sequence: TGTGCCACCTCTCAGGACAGGGGGTCGGGCTACACCTTC. Protein sequence: CATSQDRGSGYTF.

This clonotype was counted ten times or more. J is TRBJ2-1 and V is TRBV6-5, with 9 bases lining up with TRBD1. The CDR3 is 16 residues long. V lost 3 bases, J lost 7 bases, and 10 bases stayed unmatched. Germline-derived CDR1 and CDR2 are MNHEY and SVGAGI. CDR3 in DNA: TGTGCCAGCAGTTATTTAGGGACAGGGTCCGTTAATGAGCAGTTCTTC. Translated, it gives CASSYLGTGSVNEQFF.

This clonotype was counted many times. The chain is built from TRBV20-1 and TRBJ2-7; maybe TRBD1 (6 bases). The germline CDR1 and CDR2 sequences are DFQATT and SNEGSKA (reference sequence). Trimming left V 3 bases short and J 0 bases short, with 9 bases between. The CDR3 totals 13 residues. The CDR3 DNA reads TGCAGTGCTAGTACAGGGAGCTCCTACGAGCAGTACTTC. Translating it yields CSASTGSSYEQYF.

In its sample, this clonotype was seen many times. V is TRBV30 and J is TRBJ2-7; TRBD2 might be the D (6 bases). Trimming left V 5 bases short and J 6 bases short, with 26 bases between. CDR1 is GTSNPN and CDR2 is SVGIG in the germline V gene (reference sequence). This CDR3 comprises 16 residues. The CDR3 DNA sequence: TGTGCCTGGGATCCCAACATGGGGACTTTCGGAGGCGAGCAGTACTTC. It encodes CAWDPNMGTFGGEQYF. Combining the CDR3 with reference TRBV30 and TRBJ2-7 gives the whole variable domain SQTIHQWPATLVQPVGSPLSLECTVEGTSNPNLYWYRQAAGRGLQLLFYSVGIGQISSEVPQNLSASRPQDRQFILSSKKLLLSDSGFYLCAWDPNMGTFGGEQYFGPGTRLTVT.

The chain links TRBV12-3 or TRBV12-4 to TRBJ2-2; TRBD2 matches 8 bases. Germline trimming cut 5 bases from V and 6 bases from J; bases unmatched to any gene: 8. This CDR3 has 15 amino acids. The CDR3 protein is CASSTDGGAAGELFF. The DNA for the CDR3 is TGTGCCAGCAGTACTGACGGGGGGGCCGCCGGGGAGCTGTTTTTT.

This clonotype was counted a single time. The CDR3 coding sequence is TGTGCCAGCAGCGTAGGTCACTCGACCGGAAACACCATATATTTT. This translates into CASSVGHSTGNTIYF. The chain recombines TRBV9 with TRBJ1-3, with unresolved D. Germline V lookup: CDR1 SGDLS, CDR2 YYNGEE. CDR3 length: 15 residues. With 0 bases removed from V and 4 bases from J, the gap between germline ends came to 11 bases.

This clonotype was recorded many times. The rearrangement links TRBV20-1 to TRBJ1-5; 9 nucleotides match TRBD1. Trimming at V came to 3 bases and at J to 4 bases, leaving 7 bases not matched to a gene. The germline V gene has CDR1 DFQATT and CDR2 SNEGSKA (reference sequence). The CDR3 loop spans 15 amino acids. CDR3 in amino acids: CSARGGGQGNQPQHF. The CDR3 DNA reads as TGCAGTGCTAGGGGAGGGGGACAGGGTAATCAGCCCCAGCATTTT.